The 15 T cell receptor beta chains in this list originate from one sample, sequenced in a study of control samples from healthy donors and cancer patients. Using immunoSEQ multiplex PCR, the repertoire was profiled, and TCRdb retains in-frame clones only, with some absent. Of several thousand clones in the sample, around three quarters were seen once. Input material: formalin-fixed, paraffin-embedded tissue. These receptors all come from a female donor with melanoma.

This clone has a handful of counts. The CDR3 sequence is CASRTVTSTDTQYF. The CDR3 coding sequence is TGTGCCAGCAGGACGGTCACTAGCACAGATACGCAGTATTTT. This rearrangement joins TRBV28 to TRBJ2-3; D unresolved. Germline V lookup: CDR1 MDHEN, CDR2 SYDVKM. The CDR3 totals 14 residues. V was shortened by 6 bases and J by 0 bases, with 10 bases between the two germline ends.

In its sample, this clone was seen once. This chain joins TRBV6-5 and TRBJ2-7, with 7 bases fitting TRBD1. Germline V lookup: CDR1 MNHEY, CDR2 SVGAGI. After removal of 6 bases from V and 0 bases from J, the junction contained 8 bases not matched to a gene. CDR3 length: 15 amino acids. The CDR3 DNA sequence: TGTGCCAGCAGCCCCAGGGGGAGTCCCTCCTACGAGCAGTACTTC. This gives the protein CASSPRGSPSYEQYF.

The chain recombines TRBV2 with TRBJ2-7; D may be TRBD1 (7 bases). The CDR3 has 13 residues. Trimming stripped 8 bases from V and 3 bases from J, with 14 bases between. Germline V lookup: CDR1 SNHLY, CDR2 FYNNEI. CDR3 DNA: TGTGCCAGCTGGGAGGCAGGGGGCTACGAGCAGTACTTC. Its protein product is CASWEAGGYEQYF.

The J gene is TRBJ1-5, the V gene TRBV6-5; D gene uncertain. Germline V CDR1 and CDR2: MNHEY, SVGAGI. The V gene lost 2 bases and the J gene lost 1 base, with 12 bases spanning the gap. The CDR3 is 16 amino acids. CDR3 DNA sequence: TGTGCCAGCAGTTACAGCCTACCAAGAAGCAATCAGCCCCAGCATTTT. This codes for CASSYSLPRSNQPQHF.

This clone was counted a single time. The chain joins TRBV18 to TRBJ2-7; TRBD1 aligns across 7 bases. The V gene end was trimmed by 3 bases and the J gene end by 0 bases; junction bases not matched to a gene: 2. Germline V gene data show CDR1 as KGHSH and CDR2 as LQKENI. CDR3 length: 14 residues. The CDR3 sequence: CASSPTGRSYEQYF. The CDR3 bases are TGTGCCAGCTCACCGACAGGGCGCTCCTACGAGCAGTACTTC. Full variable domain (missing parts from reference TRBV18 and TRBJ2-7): NAGVMQNPRHLVRRRGQEARLRCSPMKGHSHVYWYRQLPEEGLKFMVYLQKENIIDESGMPKERFSAEFPKEGPSILRIQQVVRGDSAAYFCASSPTGRSYEQYFGPGTRLTVT.

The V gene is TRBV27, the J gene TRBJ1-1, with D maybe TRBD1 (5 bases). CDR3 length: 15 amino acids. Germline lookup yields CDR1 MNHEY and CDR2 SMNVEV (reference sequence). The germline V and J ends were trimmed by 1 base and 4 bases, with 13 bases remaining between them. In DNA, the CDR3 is TGTGCCAGCAGTTTATTTTCAGGGACGGTCACTGAAGCTTTCTTT. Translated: CASSLFSGTVTEAFF.

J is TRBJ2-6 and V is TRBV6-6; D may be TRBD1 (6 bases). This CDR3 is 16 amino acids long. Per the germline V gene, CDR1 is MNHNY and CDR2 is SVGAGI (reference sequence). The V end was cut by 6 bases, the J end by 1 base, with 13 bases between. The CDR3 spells CASSPTRGSGANVLTF. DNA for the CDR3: TGTGCCAGCAGCCCTACTAGGGGGTCTGGGGCCAACGTCCTGACTTTC.

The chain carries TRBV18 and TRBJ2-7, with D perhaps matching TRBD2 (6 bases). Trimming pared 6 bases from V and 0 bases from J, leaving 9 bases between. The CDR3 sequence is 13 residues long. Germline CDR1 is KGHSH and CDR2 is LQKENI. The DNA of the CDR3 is TGTGCCAGCTCGATAGCGGACTCCTACGAGCAGTACTTC. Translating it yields CASSIADSYEQYF.

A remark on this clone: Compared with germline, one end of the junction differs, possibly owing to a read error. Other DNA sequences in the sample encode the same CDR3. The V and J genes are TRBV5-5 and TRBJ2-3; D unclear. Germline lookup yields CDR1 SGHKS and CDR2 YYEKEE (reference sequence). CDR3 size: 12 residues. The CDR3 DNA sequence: TGTGCCAGCAGTTTGGTGGTGGATCCGCAGTATTTT. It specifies CASSLVVDPQYF.

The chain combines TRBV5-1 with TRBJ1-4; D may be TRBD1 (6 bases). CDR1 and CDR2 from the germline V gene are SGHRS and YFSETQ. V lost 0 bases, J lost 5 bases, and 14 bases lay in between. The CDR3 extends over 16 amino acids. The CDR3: CASSLGDTGWNEKLFF. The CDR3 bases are TGCGCCAGCAGCTTGGGGGACACGGGATGGAATGAAAAACTGTTTTTT.

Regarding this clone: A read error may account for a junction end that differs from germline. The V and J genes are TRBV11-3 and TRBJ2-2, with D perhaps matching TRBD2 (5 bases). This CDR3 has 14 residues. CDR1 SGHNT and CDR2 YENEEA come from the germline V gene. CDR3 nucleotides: TGTGCTAGCAGCTTAGAGGGTTTCGGCGGGGAGCTGTTTTTT. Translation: CASSLEGFGGELFF.

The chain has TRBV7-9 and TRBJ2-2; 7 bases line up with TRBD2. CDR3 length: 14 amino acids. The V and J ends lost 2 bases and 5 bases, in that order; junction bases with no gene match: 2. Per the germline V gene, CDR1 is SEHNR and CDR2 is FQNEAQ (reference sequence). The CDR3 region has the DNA TGTGCCAGCAGCTTAAGGCGGGAGACCGGGGAGCTGTTTTTT. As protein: CASSLRRETGELFF.

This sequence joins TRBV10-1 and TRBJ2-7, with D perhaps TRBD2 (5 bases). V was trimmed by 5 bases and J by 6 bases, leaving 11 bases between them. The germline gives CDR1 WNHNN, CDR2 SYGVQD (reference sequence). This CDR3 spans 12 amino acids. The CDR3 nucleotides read TGCGCCAGCAGTCTTCGCGGGTCCGAGCAGTACTTC. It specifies CASSLRGSEQYF.

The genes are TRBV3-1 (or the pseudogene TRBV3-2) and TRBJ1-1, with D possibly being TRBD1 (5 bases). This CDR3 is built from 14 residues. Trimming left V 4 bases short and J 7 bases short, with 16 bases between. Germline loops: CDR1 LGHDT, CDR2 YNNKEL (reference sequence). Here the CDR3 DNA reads TGTGCCAGCAGCCTCCAGGGACTGGGCATTGAAGCTTTCTTT. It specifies CASSLQGLGIEAFF.

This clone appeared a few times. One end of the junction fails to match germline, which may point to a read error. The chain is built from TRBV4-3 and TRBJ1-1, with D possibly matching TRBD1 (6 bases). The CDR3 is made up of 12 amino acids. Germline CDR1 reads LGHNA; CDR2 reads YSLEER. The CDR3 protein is CASSQGDTKAFF. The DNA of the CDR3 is TGCGCCAGCAGCCAAGGGGACACTAAAGCTTTCTTT.